What follows are 31 T cell receptor beta chains derived from one specimen sequenced in a study of STAT3 mutations in large granular lymphocyte leukemia. Produced via immunoSEQ multiplex PCR; TCRdb's table is partial and in-frame only. The table records about 16,000 clones, about 83% of them present only once. Notes on the study in general: At least one immunodominant TCR beta clonotype appeared in every T-cell large granular lymphocyte leukemia patient.

No antigen has been assigned to these receptors. The specimen sequenced was peripheral blood mononuclear cells. The receptors stem from a man in his fifties or sixties with T-cell large granular lymphocyte leukemia. Some clones in this sample may be carry-over from other donors' samples.

The V call is TRBV5-1, the J call TRBJ2-7; 10 bases fit TRBD1. The germline CDR1 and CDR2 sequences are SGHRS and YFSETQ. This CDR3 spans 14 amino acids. Losses at the gene ends were 5 bases for V and 2 bases for J; bases not matched to a gene: 4. CDR3: CASRRGQGPYEQYF. CDR3 sequence (DNA): TGCGCCAGCAGGCGGGGACAGGGGCCCTACGAGCAGTACTTC.

The CDR3 bases are TGCAGTGCCAGCCCTATGGAGACCCAGTACTTC. It is translated as CSASPMETQYF. The rearrangement uses TRBV20-1 and TRBJ2-5; no firm D call. Between the trimmed V and J ends, which lost 6 bases and 5 bases, there was a span of 10 bases. From germline, CDR1 is DFQATT and CDR2 SNEGSKA (reference sequence). CDR3 length: 11 residues.

This clone was seen a few times. The chain recombines TRBV7-9 with TRBJ2-5; 8 bases are shared with TRBD1. After removal of 5 bases from V and 4 bases from J, the junction contained 0 bases not matched to a gene. The CDR3 runs 12 residues. Germline CDR1 is SEHNR and CDR2 is FQNEAQ (reference sequence). Written as DNA, the CDR3 is TGTGCCAGCAGCGACAGGGGAGAGACCCAGTACTTC. This gives the protein CASSDRGETQYF.

This clone was seen only a few times. This chain connects TRBV27 to TRBJ2-7, with D possibly matching TRBD1 (5 bases). The CDR3 is made up of 14 amino acids. Germline CDR1 and CDR2: MNHEY and SMNVEV (reference sequence). V was pared by 1 base and J by 7 bases, with 14 bases between. CDR3 sequence reads: CASSLFQGPVEQYF. CDR3 bases: TGTGCCAGCAGTTTATTTCAGGGCCCGGTGGAGCAGTACTTC.

V usage is TRBV5-1 and J usage is TRBJ2-2; D call uncertain. The CDR3 is 12 amino acids. V dropped 2 bases and J dropped 3 bases, with 2 bases sitting between them. Germline lookup yields CDR1 SGHRS and CDR2 YFSETQ. CDR3 DNA sequence: TGCGCCAGCAGCTTTGACACCGGGGAGCTGTTTTTT. Translation: CASSFDTGELFF.

V is TRBV19 and J is TRBJ2-7, with a weak D call TRBD1 (6 bases). CDR1 and CDR2 (germline): LNHDA, SQIVND (reference sequence). The CDR3 has 13 amino acids. V lost 6 bases and J lost 1, with 10 bases in between. The CDR3 spells CASSPTGSYEQYF. DNA of the CDR3: TGTGCCAGTAGCCCGACAGGATCCTACGAGCAGTACTTC.

V usage is TRBV5-1 and J usage is TRBJ2-7, with D perhaps matching TRBD2 (5 bases). Germline lookup yields CDR1 SGHRS and CDR2 YFSETQ. V lost 5 bases and J lost 6, with 21 bases in between. The CDR3 covers 15 residues. CDR3 sequence reads: CASRFRQGLAGEQYF. The CDR3 DNA reads TGCGCCAGCAGATTCCGGCAAGGCCTAGCTGGCGAGCAGTACTTC.

The chain employs TRBV25-1 and TRBJ2-3; D is unclear. V was clipped by 3 bases and J by 7 bases, with 5 bases between them. Germline CDR1 and CDR2: MGHDK and SYGVNS. The CDR3 is 11 amino acids. CDR3 nucleotides: TGTGCCAGCAGTGACTGGCATACGCAGTATTTT. Translating it yields CASSDWHTQYF.

This clone has a single count. The genes are TRBV7-9 and TRBJ2-7; D possibly corresponds to TRBD2 (6 bases). CDR3 length: 14 amino acids. The V gene's germline CDR1 is SEHNR and CDR2 FQNEAQ (reference sequence). V was pared by 3 bases and J by 6 bases, with 15 bases between. The CDR3 protein is CASSFSVRGSEQYF. CDR3 bases: TGTGCCAGCAGCTTCTCCGTGCGGGGTAGCGAGCAGTACTTC. The full variable domain, rest sourced from reference TRBV7-9 and TRBJ2-7, is DTGVSQNPRHKITKRGQNVTFRCDPISEHNRLYWYRQTLGQGPEFLTYFQNEAQLEKSRLLSDRFSAERPKGSFSTLEIQRTEQGDSAMYLCASSFSVRGSEQYFGPGTRLTVT.

The rearrangement uses TRBV20-1 and TRBJ2-7; D not resolved. The CDR3 extends over 11 amino acids. CDR1 is DFQATT and CDR2 is SNEGSKA in the germline V gene (reference sequence). V lost 2 bases, J lost 7 bases, and 9 bases lay in between. The CDR3: CSARLGREQYF. The CDR3 DNA reads as TGCAGTGCTAGACTAGGAAGGGAGCAGTACTTC.

The chain recombines TRBV9 with TRBJ2-3; D is perhaps TRBD1 (6 bases). The CDR3 length is 15 residues. V lost 3 bases and J 2 bases, leaving 13 bases between the germline ends. CDR1 and CDR2 from the germline V gene are SGDLS and YYNGEE. CDR3: CASSEGPGVTDTQYF. The CDR3 nucleotides are TGTGCCAGCAGCGAAGGGCCAGGGGTCACAGATACGCAGTATTTT.

In its sample, this clone was seen once. This rearrangement joins TRBV7-8 to TRBJ2-4; D ambiguous. V was cut by 1 base and J by 0 bases, with 4 bases left in between. The length of the CDR3 is 14 residues. Germline CDR1 and CDR2: SGHVS and FQNEAQ. CDR3: CASSLELAKNIQYF. DNA of the CDR3: TGTGCCAGCAGCTTAGAACTAGCCAAAAACATTCAGTACTTC. The whole variable domain, filled in from reference TRBV7-8 and TRBJ2-4, reads GAGVSQSPRYKVAKRGQDVALRCDPISGHVSLFWYQQALGQGPEFLTYFQNEAQLDKSGLPSDRFFAERPEGSVSTLKIQRTQQEDSAVYLCASSLELAKNIQYFGAGTRLSVL.

This chain links TRBV6-5 with TRBJ2-7, with D possibly TRBD1 on 6 matching bases. This CDR3 has 15 amino acids. The V end was cut by 6 bases, the J end by 2 bases, with 17 bases between. The germline gives CDR1 MNHEY, CDR2 SVGAGI. The CDR3 sequence: CASSLGAGATYEQYF. CDR3 sequence (DNA): TGTGCCAGCAGCCTAGGGGCAGGGGCAACCTACGAGCAGTACTTC.

The chain recombines TRBV7-6 with TRBJ1-1, with 8 bases lining up with TRBD1. Germline lookup yields CDR1 SGHVS and CDR2 FNYEAQ. The CDR3 has 14 residues. Trimming took 5 bases from V and 6 from J; bases not matched to a gene: 8. This CDR3 reads CASSMGTGWSEAFF. The CDR3 bases are TGTGCCAGCAGCATGGGGACAGGTTGGTCTGAAGCTTTCTTT. Together with reference TRBV7-6 and TRBJ1-1, the CDR3 gives the full variable domain: GAGVSQSPRYKVTKRGQDVALRCDPISGHVSLYWYRQALGQGPEFLTYFNYEAQQDKSGLPNDRFSAERPEGSISTLTIQRTEQRDSAMYRCASSMGTGWSEAFFGQGTRLTVV.

This sequence joins TRBV13 and TRBJ1-2, with no clear D. This CDR3 is built from 16 residues. Deletions cut 0 bases from V and 4 bases from J, with 15 bases between. Germline-derived CDR1 and CDR2 are PRHDT and FYEKMQ (reference sequence). Written as DNA, the CDR3 is TGTGCCAGCAGCTTAGGCCCTGCAAGAGGAGGCTATGGCTACACCTTC. This gives the protein CASSLGPARGGYGYTF. Variable domain in full (rest from reference TRBV13 and TRBJ1-2): AAGVIQSPRHLIKEKRETATLKCYPIPRHDTVYWYQQGPGQDPQFLISFYEKMQSDKGSIPDRFSAQQFSDYHSELNMSSLELGDSALYFCASSLGPARGGYGYTFGSGTRLTVV.

This clone is a singleton in its sample. The rearrangement joins TRBV6-1 to TRBJ1-4; D is unclear. CDR3 length: 17 residues. The germline CDR1 and CDR2 sequences are MNHNS and SASEGT. The germline V and J ends were trimmed by 0 bases and 2 bases, with 13 bases remaining between them. The CDR3: CASSEAVWDRTNEKLFF. CDR3 coding DNA: TGTGCCAGCAGTGAAGCCGTTTGGGATAGGACTAATGAAAAACTGTTTTTT.

J is TRBJ2-6 and V is TRBV5-1; D gene uncertain. The CDR3 runs to 16 residues. CDR1 and CDR2 from the germline V gene are SGHRS and YFSETQ. V lost 0 bases to trimming and J lost 0 bases, with 7 bases between them. The CDR3 region is CASSLEAVSGANVLTF. Here the CDR3 DNA reads TGCGCCAGCAGCTTGGAGGCAGTCTCTGGGGCCAACGTCCTGACTTTC.

This chain connects TRBV20-1 to TRBJ1-2, with D possibly being TRBD1 (6 bases). The CDR3 has 9 amino acids. Germline V gives CDR1 DFQATT, CDR2 SNEGSKA (reference sequence). The DNA of the CDR3 is TGCAGCGCGGACAGTTACTACACCTTC. Translation gives CSADSYYTF.

The V call is TRBV12-5, the J call TRBJ2-7; D call uncertain. V lost 1 base and J lost 7, with 8 bases in between. Germline V gene sequence: CDR1 LGHNT, CDR2 FRNRAP. This CDR3 is 12 amino acids long. The CDR3: CASGLDVDEQYF. CDR3 sequence (DNA): TGTGCTAGTGGTTTGGATGTTGATGAGCAGTACTTC.

The CDR3 bases are TGTGCCAGCAGTGGCCCTTTCGGGAACTACGAGCAGTACTTC. This codes for CASSGPFGNYEQYF. The chain joins TRBV2 to TRBJ2-7; D might be TRBD2 (5 bases). Germline V lookup: CDR1 SNHLY, CDR2 FYNNEI. V dropped 4 bases and J dropped 3 bases, with 13 bases sitting between them. CDR3 size: 14 residues. Full variable domain (outside the CDR3, taken from reference TRBV2 and TRBJ2-7): EPEVTQTPSHQVTQMGQEVILRCVPISNHLYFYWYRQILGQKVEFLVSFYNNEISEKSEIFDDQFSVERPDGSNFTLKIRSTKLEDSAMYFCASSGPFGNYEQYFGPGTRLTVT.

The chain uses TRBV13 and TRBJ1-2; 12 nucleotides align to TRBD1. Unmatched junction bases numbered 5, after V lost 4 bases and J lost 8 bases. The germline V gene has CDR1 PRHDT and CDR2 FYEKMQ (reference sequence). This CDR3 region has 14 residues. CDR3 amino acids: CASSSGQGAGGYTF. As DNA, the CDR3 is TGTGCCAGCAGCTCGGGACAGGGGGCGGGAGGCTACACCTTC.

This rearrangement joins TRBV10-1 to TRBJ1-2; D is perhaps TRBD1 (5 bases). The length of the CDR3 is 13 residues. Germline CDR1 reads WNHNN; CDR2 reads SYGVQD (reference sequence). The V end was cut by 5 bases, the J end by 3 bases, with 10 bases between. The CDR3, as DNA: TGCGCCAGCAGTAAGGGACTGGACTATGGCTACACCTTC. Protein sequence: CASSKGLDYGYTF.

V and J are TRBV7-3 and TRBJ2-2; 7 nucleotides align to TRBD2. J lost 2 bases, V lost 7 bases, and 7 bases had no gene match. CDR3 length: 15 residues. In germline, CDR1 is SGHTA, CDR2 FQGTGA. The CDR3 DNA reads as TGTGCCAGCAATCGGGGGGACTATAACACCGGGGAGCTGTTTTTT. This gives the protein CASNRGDYNTGELFF.

The chain employs TRBV6-1 and TRBJ1-1; D unclear. Germline CDR1 MNHNS, CDR2 SASEGT. V lost 0 bases and J 8 bases, leaving 4 bases between the germline ends. The CDR3 has 11 residues. CDR3 amino acids: CASSEAQEAFF. The CDR3 DNA follows: TGTGCCAGCAGTGAAGCCCAGGAAGCTTTCTTT.

The chain couples TRBV20-1 to TRBJ2-3, with D uncertain. CDR1 is DFQATT, CDR2 SNEGSKA, per germline (reference sequence). Trimming pared 5 bases from V and 2 bases from J, leaving 2 bases between. CDR3 size: 10 residues. The CDR3 sequence: CSAYTDTQYF. The CDR3 DNA is TGCAGTGCTTACACAGATACGCAGTATTTT.

The V and J genes are TRBV28 and TRBJ2-7; D uncertain. V lost 4 bases and J 3 bases, leaving 19 bases between the germline ends. CDR1 is MDHEN and CDR2 is SYDVKM in the germline V gene. This CDR3 comprises 16 residues. CDR3 bases: TGTGCCAGCAGTTCTTTAACGTGGTCTGTCGGCTACGAGCAGTACTTC. Translation: CASSSLTWSVGYEQYF.

This chain uses TRBV5-1 with TRBJ2-5; D may be TRBD1 (5 bases). There are 14 residues in the CDR3. Per the germline V gene, CDR1 is SGHRS and CDR2 is YFSETQ. V lost 0 bases, J lost 4 bases, and 10 bases lay in between. The CDR3: CASSLVLGPETQYF. DNA for the CDR3: TGCGCCAGCAGCTTGGTCCTGGGGCCAGAGACCCAGTACTTC.

This chain uses TRBV6-5 with TRBJ2-5; TRBD1 agrees at 7 bases. The junction had 9 bases not matched to a gene; V was cut back by 6 bases and J by 5 bases. This CDR3 is 14 amino acids long. The V gene's germline CDR1 is MNHEY and CDR2 SVGAGI. The CDR3 nucleotides are TGTGCCAGCAGGGCAGGGACAGTCGCCGAGACCCAGTACTTC. Its translation: CASRAGTVAETQYF.

This clone was counted once. This rearrangement joins TRBV28 to TRBJ2-7; no clear D. Per the germline V gene, CDR1 is MDHEN and CDR2 is SYDVKM. V lost 6 bases to trimming and J lost 3 bases, with 12 bases between them. The CDR3 is 13 amino acids. CDR3 region: CASSVRLNYEQYF. CDR3 bases: TGTGCCAGCAGCGTGAGGCTAAACTACGAGCAGTACTTC.

The chain carries TRBV5-6 and TRBJ2-1; no definite D call. V was cut by 2 bases and J by 9 bases, with 6 bases left in between. From germline, CDR1 is SGHDT and CDR2 YYEEEE. CDR3 length: 11 residues. CDR3 sequence reads: CASSLVTEQFF. The CDR3 nucleotides are TGTGCCAGCAGCTTAGTCACTGAGCAGTTCTTC.

This chain connects TRBV2 to TRBJ2-4, with 8 bases fitting TRBD1. The germline CDR1 and CDR2 sequences are SNHLY and FYNNEI. The CDR3 consists of 13 residues. The ends lost 10 bases at V and 9 bases at J; junction bases unmatched: 11. The CDR3 is CATAGGQAIIQYF. CDR3 nucleotide sequence: TGTGCCACCGCTGGGGGACAGGCAATCATTCAGTACTTC.